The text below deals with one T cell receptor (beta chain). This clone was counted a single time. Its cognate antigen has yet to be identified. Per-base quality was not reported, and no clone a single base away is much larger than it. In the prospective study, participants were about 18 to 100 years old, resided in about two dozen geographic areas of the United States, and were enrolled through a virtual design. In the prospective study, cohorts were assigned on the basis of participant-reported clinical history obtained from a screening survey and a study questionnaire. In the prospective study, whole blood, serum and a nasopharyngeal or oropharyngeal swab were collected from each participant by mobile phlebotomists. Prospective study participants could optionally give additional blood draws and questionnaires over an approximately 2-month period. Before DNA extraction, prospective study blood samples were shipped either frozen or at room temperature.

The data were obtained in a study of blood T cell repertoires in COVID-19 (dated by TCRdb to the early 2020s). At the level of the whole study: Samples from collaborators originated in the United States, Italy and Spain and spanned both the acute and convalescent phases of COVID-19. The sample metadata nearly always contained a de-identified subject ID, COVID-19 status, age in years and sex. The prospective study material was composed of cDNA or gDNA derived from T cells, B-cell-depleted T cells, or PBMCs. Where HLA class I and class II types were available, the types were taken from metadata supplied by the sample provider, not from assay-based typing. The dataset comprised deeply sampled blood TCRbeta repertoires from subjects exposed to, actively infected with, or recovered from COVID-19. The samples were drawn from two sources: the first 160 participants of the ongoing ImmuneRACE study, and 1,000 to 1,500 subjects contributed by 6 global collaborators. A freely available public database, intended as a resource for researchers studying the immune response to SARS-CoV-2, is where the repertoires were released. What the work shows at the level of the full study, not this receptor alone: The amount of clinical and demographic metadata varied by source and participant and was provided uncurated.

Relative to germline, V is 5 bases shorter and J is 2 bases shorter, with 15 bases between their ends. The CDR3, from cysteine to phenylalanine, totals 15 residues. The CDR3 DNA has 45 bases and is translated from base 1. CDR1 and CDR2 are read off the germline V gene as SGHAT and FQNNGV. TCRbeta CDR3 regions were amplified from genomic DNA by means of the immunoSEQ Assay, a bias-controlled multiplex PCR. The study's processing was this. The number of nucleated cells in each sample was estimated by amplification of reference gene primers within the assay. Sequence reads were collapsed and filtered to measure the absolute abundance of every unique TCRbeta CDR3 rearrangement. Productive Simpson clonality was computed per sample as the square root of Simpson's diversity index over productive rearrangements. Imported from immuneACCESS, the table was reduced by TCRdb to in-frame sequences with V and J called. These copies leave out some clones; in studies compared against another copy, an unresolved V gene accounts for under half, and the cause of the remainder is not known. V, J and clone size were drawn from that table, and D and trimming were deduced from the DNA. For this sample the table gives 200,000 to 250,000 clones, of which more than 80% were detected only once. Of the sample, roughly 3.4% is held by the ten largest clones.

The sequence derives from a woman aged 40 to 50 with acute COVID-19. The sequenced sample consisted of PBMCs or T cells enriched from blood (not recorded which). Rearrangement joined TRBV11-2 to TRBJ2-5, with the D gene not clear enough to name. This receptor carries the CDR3 CASSLFYRLQETQYF. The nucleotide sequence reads TGTGCCAGCAGCCTCTTCTACAGATTACAAGAGACCCAGTACTTC.